This TCR beta chain was sequenced for a study of graft-versus-host responses after intestinal transplantation (dated by TCRdb to about 2021). With respect to the entire study: The transplants that recipients received were multivisceral, liver-intestinal, or isolated intestinal. Every recipient was given anti-thymocyte globulin induction, followed by about three years of maintenance tacrolimus and steroids. After intestinal transplantation, graft-versus-host and host-versus-graft alloreactive T cell clones were followed in the graft, circulation and bone marrow using bulk TCR-beta CDR3 sequencing. To identify alloreactive clones, pre-transplant mixed lymphocyte reaction products were sequenced and then compared with unstimulated pre-transplant donor and recipient T cells. The cohort enrolled 20 to 30 intestinal transplant recipients, one of whom was a retransplant, and a few patients without pretransplant specimens were excluded. A peak of at least 4% donor T cells among recipient peripheral blood mononuclear cells was the definition used for donor T cell macrochimerism. Instead of going to the commercial service, samples from a few later patients were sequenced in-house on an Illumina MiSeq and processed with MiXCR.

Relative to its sample, this clone is medium-sized (0.01 to 0.1%). Its antigen remains undetermined. Base qualities are not provided; no much larger clone lies one nucleotide away. Receptor amplification or capture employed the immunoSEQ multiplex PCR assay. Adaptive Biotechnologies carried out high-throughput TCR-beta CDR3 sequencing of genomic DNA for most patients. Per the authors' processing: Adaptive's ImmunoSEQ software supplied the TCR sequencing data for around 19 patients, while MiXCR and VDJtools were used to process a few other patients. CDR3 nucleotide sequences shared by donor and recipient were removed because the origin of these sequences could not be assigned. Alloreactive clones required at least 2-fold expansion over unstimulated cells and minimum CFSE-low frequency of 0.002% (template counts) or 0.001% (read counts). A clone was considered mappable if detected in the sequenced pre-transplant spleen, lymph node, or MLR CFSE-low populations of the donor or recipient. Cumulative frequency of alloreactive clones was calculated as a percentage of all sequences weighted by copy number. This is the immuneACCESS table as TCRdb keeps it, with only in-frame sequences that have V and J called. A part of the clones is gone; compared with another copy, unresolved V genes explain less than half, and the rest is unexplained. The D gene and trimming were derived from the DNA, and the V and J assignments and clone size from that table. This sample comprises roughly 62,000 clones, about 90% of them detected only once. The ten largest clones take up under 3% of the sample.

Blood samples were collected up to 4 times in the first month after transplant and then at least monthly when available. From the germline V gene, CDR1 is MNHNS and CDR2 is SASEGT. V has 3 bases trimmed and J has 4 bases trimmed; junction bases matching no gene number 3. From the cysteine up to the phenylalanine, the CDR3 has a length of 15 residues. Only the CDR3 part of the read is kept: 45 bases, read in frame from the first base. What the authors observed across the whole study: GvH clones were detected in recipient bone marrow, and some appeared earlier in ileal mucosa or blood, consistent with an intestinal mucosal origin. Patients with donor T cell macrochimerism had high GvH to HvG T cell clonal ratios in their allografts. Early after transplant, peak levels of circulating GvH clones were found to be associated with declines in HvG clones. Conclusions were limited by the relatively low number and heterogeneity of intestinal transplant patients.

This TCR derives from a human patient who received an intestinal transplant, so some T cells may come from the graft donor. The receptor chain draws on TRBV6-1 and TRBJ2-1, and TRBD2 aligns with 10 junction nucleotides. The sequencing here drew on PBMCs, taken around 120 days after intestinal transplantation. The DNA sequence is given as TGTGCCAGCAGTGAGAGCGGGGGGGATTACAATGAGCAGTTCTTC. Its protein is CASSESGGDYNEQFF.